This T cell receptor (beta chain) was found in a study of blood T cell repertoires in COVID-19. Study at large: Researchers got acute and convalescent COVID-19 samples from the United States, Italy and Spain. Nucleic acid was either cDNA or gDNA, and it came from T cells, B-cell-depleted T cells, or PBMCs.

This CDR3 contains 13 residues. Germline V gene sequence: CDR1 SEHNR, CDR2 FQNEAQ (reference sequence). J was trimmed by 6 bases and V by 5 bases; bases with no gene match: 6. Authors' data handling: Reference gene primer amplification in the assay estimated nucleated cell counts. Assay: immunoSEQ multiplex PCR; the TCRdb copy retains only in-frame clones and omits some. The D gene and trimming were derived from the DNA, and the V and J assignments and clone size from that table. The top ten hold about 1.7% of the sample, which has fewer than 250,000 clones, under 85% seen once. Participants were placed into cohorts based on the clinical history they reported.

This TCR came from a man in his 60s who had recovered from COVID-19. The rearrangement joins TRBV7-9 to TRBJ1-1; 7 positions match TRBD1. The specimen was PBMCs or T cells enriched from blood (not recorded which). The CDR3 loop is CASSPRQGAEAFF. The CDR3 coding sequence is TGTGCCAGCAGCCCCCGACAGGGCGCTGAAGCTTTCTTT.